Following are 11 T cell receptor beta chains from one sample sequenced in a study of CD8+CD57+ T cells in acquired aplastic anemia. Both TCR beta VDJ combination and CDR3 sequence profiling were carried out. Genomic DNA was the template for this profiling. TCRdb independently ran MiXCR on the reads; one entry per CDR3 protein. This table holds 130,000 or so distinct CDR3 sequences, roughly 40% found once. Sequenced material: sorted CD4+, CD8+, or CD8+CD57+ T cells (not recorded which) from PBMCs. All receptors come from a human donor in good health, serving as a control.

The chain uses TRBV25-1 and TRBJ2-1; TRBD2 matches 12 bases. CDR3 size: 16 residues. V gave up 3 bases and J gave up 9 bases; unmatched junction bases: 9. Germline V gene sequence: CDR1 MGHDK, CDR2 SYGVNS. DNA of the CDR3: TGTGCCAGCAGTGACCCCGCTAGCGGGAGGGCCGGTGAGCAGTTCTTC. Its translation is CASSDPASGRAGEQFF.

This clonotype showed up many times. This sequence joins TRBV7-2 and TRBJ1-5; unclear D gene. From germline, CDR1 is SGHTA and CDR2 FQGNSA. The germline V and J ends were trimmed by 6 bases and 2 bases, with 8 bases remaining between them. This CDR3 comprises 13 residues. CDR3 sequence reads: CASSHSGNQPQHF. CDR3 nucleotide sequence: TGTGCCAGCAGTCATAGCGGCAATCAGCCCCAGCATTTT.

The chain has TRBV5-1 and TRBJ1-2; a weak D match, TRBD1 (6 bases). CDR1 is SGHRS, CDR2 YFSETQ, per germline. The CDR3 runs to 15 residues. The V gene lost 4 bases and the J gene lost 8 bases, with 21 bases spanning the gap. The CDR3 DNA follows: TGCGCCAGCAGCAACACCGGGACACAAGGCGAGGGCTACACCTTC. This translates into CASSNTGTQGEGYTF. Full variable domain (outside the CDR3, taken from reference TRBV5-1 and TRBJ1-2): KAGVTQTPRYLIKTRGQQVTLSCSPISGHRSVSWYQQTPGQGLQFLFEYFSETQRNKGNFPGRFSGRQFSNSRSEMNVSTLELGDSALYLCASSNTGTQGEGYTFGSGTRLTVV.

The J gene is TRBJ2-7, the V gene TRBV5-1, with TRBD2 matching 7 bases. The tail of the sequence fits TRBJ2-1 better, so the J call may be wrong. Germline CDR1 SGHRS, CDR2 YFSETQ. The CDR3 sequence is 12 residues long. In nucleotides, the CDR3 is TGCGCCAGCAGACCCGGGGGGAATGAGCAGTTCTTC. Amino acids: CASRPGGNEQFF.

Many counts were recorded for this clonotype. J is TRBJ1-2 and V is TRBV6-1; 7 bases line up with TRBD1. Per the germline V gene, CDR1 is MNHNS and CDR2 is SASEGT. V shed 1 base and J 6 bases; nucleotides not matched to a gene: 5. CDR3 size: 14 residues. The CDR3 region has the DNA TGTGCCAGCAGTGAAGTACAGGGGTGGAATGGCTACACCTTC. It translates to CASSEVQGWNGYTF.

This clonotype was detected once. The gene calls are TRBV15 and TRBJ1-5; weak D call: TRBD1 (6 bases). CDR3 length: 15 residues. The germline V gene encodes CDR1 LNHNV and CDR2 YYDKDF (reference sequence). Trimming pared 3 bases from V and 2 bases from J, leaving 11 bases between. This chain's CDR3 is CATSRTGLGNQPQHF. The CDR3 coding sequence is TGTGCCACCAGCAGGACAGGTTTGGGCAATCAGCCCCAGCATTTT.

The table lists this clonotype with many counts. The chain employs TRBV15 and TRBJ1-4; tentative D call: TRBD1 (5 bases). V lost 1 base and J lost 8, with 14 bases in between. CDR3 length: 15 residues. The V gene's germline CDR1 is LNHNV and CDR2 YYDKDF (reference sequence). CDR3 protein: CATSRARALGEKLFF. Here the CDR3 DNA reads TGTGCCACCAGCAGAGCCAGGGCATTGGGCGAAAAACTGTTTTTT.

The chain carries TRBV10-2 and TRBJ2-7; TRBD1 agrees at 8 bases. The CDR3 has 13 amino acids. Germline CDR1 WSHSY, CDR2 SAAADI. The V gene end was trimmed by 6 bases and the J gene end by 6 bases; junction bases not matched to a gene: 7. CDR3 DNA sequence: TGCGCCAGCAGCGGACAGGGATTCGGCGAGCAGTACTTC. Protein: CASSGQGFGEQYF.

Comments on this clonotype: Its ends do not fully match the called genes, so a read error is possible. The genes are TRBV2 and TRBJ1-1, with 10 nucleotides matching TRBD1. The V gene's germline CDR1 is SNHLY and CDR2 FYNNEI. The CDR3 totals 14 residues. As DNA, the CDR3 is TGTGCCGGCTACCGGACAGGGGGGAACACTGGAGCTTTCTTT. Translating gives CAGYRTGGNTGAFF.

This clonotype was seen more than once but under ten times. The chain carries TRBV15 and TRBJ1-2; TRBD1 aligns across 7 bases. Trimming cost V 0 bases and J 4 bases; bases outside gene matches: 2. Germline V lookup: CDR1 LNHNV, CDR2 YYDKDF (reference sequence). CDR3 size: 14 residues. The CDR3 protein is CATSRDRGSYGYTF. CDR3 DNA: TGTGCCACCAGCAGAGACAGGGGGAGCTATGGCTACACCTTC. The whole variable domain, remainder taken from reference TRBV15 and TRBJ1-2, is DAMVIQNPRYQVTQFGKPVTLSCSQTLNHNVMYWYQQKSSQAPKLLFHYYDKDFNNEADTPDNFQSRRPNTSFCFLDIRSPGLGDTAMYLCATSRDRGSYGYTFGSGTRLTVV.

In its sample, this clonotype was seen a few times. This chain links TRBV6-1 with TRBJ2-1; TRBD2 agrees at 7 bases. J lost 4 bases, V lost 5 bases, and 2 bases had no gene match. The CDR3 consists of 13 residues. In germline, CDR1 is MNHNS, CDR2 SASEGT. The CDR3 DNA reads TGTGCCAGCAGTATGGGACTATACAATGAGCAGTTCTTC. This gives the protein CASSMGLYNEQFF.